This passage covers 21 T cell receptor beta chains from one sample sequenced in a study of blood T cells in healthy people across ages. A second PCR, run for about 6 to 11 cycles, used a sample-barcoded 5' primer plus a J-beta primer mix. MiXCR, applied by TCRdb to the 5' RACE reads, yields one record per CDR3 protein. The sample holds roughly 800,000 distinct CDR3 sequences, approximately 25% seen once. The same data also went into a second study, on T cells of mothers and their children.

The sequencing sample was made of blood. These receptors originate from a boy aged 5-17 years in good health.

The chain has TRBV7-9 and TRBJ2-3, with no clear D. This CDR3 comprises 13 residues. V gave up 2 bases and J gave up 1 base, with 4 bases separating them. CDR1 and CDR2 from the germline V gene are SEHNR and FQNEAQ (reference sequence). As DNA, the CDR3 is TGTGCCAGCAGCTTATTTGGCACAGATACGCAGTATTTT. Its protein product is CASSLFGTDTQYF. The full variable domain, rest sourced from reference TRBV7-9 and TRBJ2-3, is DTGVSQNPRHKITKRGQNVTFRCDPISEHNRLYWYRQTLGQGPEFLTYFQNEAQLEKSRLLSDRFSAERPKGSFSTLEIQRTEQGDSAMYLCASSLFGTDTQYFGPGTRLTVL.

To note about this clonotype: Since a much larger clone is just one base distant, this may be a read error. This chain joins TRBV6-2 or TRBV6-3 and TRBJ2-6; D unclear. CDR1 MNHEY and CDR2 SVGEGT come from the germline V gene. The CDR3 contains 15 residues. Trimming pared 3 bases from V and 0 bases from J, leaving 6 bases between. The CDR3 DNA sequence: TGTGCCAGCAGTTATTACGCCTCTGGGGCCAACGTCCTGACTTTC. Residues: CASSYYASGANVLTF.

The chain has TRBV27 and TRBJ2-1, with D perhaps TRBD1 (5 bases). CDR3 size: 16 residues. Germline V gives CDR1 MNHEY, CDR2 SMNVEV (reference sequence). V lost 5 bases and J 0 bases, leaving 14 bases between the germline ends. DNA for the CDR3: TGTGCCAGCAGTCCCTCAGGGAAGGGCTCCTACAATGAGCAGTTCTTC. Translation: CASSPSGKGSYNEQFF.

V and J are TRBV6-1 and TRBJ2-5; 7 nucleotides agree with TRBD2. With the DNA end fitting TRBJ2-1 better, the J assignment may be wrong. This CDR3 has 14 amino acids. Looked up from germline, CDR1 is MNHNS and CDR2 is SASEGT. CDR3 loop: CASSGQYSGNEQFF. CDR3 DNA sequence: TGTGCCAGCAGTGGGCAGTATAGCGGGAATGAGCAGTTCTTC.

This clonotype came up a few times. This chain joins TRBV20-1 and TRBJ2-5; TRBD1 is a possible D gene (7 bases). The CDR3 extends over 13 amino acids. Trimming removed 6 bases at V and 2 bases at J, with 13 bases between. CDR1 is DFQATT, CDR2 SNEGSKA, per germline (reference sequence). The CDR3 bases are TGCAGTGCAACAGGGGACTGGCAAGAGACCCAGTACTTC. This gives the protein CSATGDWQETQYF.

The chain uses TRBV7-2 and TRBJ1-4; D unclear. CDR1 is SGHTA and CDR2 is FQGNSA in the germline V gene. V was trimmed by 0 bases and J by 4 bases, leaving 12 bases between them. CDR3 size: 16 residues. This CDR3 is CASSLASGTYNEKLFF. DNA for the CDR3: TGTGCCAGCAGCTTAGCGAGTGGTACTTATAATGAAAAACTGTTTTTT.

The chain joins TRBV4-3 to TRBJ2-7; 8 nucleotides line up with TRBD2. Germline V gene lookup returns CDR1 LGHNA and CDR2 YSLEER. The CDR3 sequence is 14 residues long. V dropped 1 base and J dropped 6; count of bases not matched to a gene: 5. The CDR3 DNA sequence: TGCGCCAGCAGCCAAGCCCTAGCGGGCATCGAGCAGTACTTC. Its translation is CASSQALAGIEQYF.

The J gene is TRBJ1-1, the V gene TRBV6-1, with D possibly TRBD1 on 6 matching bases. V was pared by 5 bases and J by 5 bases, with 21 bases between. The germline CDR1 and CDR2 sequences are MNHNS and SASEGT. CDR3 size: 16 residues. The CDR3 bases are TGTGCCAGCAGTCAAATCGCAGGGGAGCAGGGTACTGAAGCTTTCTTT. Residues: CASSQIAGEQGTEAFF.

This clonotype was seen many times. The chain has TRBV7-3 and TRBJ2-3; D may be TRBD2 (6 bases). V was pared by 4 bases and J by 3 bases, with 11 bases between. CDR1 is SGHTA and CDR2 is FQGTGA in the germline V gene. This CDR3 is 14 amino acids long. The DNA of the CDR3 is TGTGCCAGCAGCTCTAGGGACTCAACAGATACGCAGTATTTT. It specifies CASSSRDSTDTQYF.

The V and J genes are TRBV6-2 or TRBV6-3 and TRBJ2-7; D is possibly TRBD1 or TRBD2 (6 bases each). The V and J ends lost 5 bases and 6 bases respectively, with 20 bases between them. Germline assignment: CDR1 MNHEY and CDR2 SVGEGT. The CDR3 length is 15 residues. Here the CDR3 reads CASSPRDIGGVEQYF. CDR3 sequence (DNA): TGTGCCAGCAGTCCCCGGGACATCGGCGGGGTCGAGCAGTACTTC.

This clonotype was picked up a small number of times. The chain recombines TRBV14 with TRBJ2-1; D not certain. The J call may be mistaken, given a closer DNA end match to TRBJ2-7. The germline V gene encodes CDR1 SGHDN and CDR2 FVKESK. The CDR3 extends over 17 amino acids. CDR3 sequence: CASSPVLGQANSYEQYF. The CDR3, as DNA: TGTGCCAGCAGCCCTGTACTGGGCCAGGCCAACTCCTACGAGCAGTACTTC.

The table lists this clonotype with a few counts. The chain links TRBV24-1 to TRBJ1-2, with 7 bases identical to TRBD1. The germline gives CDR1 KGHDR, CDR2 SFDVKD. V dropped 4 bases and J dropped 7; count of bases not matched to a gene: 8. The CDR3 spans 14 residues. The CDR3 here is CATSDQTGTRGYTF. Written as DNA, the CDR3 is TGTGCCACCAGTGACCAGACAGGGACCCGTGGCTACACCTTC.

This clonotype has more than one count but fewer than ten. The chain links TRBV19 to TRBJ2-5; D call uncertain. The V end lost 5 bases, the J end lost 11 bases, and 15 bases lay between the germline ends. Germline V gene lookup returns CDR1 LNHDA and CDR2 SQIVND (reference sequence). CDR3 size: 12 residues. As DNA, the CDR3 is TGTGCCAGTAGTCAATGGGCCCCAAGTCAGTACTTC. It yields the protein CASSQWAPSQYF. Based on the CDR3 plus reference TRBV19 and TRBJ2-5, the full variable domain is DGGITQSPKYLFRKEGQNVTLSCEQNLNHDAMYWYRQDPGQGLRLIYYSQIVNDFQKGDIAEGYSVSREKKESFPLTVTSAQKNPTAFYLCASSQWAPSQYFGPGTRLLVL.

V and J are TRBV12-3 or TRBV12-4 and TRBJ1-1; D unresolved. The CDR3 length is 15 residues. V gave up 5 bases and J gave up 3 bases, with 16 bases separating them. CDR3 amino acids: CASSVHGGIDTEAFF. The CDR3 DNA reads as TGTGCCAGCAGTGTACACGGTGGGATTGACACTGAAGCTTTCTTT.

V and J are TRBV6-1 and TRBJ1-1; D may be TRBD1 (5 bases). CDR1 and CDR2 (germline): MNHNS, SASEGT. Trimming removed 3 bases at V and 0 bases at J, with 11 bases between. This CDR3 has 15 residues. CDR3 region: CASSDRGGLNTEAFF. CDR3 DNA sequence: TGTGCCAGCAGTGATCGCGGGGGATTGAACACTGAAGCTTTCTTT.

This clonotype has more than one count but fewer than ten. The DNA of the CDR3 is TGTGCCAGCCCGACCCTAGCGGGCTCCAAGGGTACGCAGTATTTT. Residues: CASPTLAGSKGTQYF. The V gene is TRBV9, the J gene TRBJ2-3; 8 bases align to TRBD2. The CDR3 length is 15 residues. Germline trimming cut 7 bases from V and 8 bases from J; bases unmatched to any gene: 15. Germline lookup yields CDR1 SGDLS and CDR2 YYNGEE.

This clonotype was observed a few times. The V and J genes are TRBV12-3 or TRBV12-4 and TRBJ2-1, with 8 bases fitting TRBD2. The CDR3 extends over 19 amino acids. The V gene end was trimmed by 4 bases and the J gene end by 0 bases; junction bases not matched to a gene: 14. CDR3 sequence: CASSSPAGDSSSSYNEQFF. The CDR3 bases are TGTGCCAGCAGTTCCCCAGCGGGAGACAGCTCCAGCTCCTACAATGAGCAGTTCTTC.

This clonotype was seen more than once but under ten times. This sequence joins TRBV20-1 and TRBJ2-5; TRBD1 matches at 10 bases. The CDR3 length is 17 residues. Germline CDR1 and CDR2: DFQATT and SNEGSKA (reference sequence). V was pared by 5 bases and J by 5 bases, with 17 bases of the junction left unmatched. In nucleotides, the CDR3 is TGCAGTGCTGGAGGTCTTCCGGACAGGGGGTATGGGGAGACCCAGTACTTC. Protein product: CSAGGLPDRGYGETQYF.

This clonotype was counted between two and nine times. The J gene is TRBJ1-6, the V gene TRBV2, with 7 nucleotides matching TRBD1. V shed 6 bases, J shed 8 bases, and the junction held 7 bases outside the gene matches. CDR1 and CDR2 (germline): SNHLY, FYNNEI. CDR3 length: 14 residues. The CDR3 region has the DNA TGTGCCAGCAGGTATAGGGGGCCTGATTCACCCCTCCACTTT. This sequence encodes CASRYRGPDSPLHF.

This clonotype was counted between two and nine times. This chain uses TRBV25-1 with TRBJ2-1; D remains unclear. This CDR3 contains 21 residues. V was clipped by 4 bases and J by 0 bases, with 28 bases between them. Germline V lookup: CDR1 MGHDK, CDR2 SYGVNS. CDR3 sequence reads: CASSAPTYRPFGLSSYNEQFF. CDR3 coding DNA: TGTGCCAGCAGTGCCCCCACCTATCGGCCATTTGGTTTGAGCTCCTACAATGAGCAGTTCTTC.

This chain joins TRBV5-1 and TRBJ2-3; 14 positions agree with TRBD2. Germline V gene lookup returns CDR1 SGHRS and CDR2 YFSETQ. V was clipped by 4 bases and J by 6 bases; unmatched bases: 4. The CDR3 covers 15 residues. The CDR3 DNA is TGCGCCAGCAGCCTGCGGACTAGCGGGGGGGATACGCAGTATTTT. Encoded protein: CASSLRTSGGDTQYF. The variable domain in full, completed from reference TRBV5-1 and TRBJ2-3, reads KAGVTQTPRYLIKTRGQQVTLSCSPISGHRSVSWYQQTPGQGLQFLFEYFSETQRNKGNFPGRFSGRQFSNSRSEMNVSTLELGDSALYLCASSLRTSGGDTQYFGPGTRLTVL.